The clone carrying this T cell receptor (beta chain) was seen repeatedly, ten times or more. The antigen is undetermined. V was clipped by 0 bases and J by 9 bases; unmatched bases: 3. This CDR3 spans 12 amino acids. From germline, CDR1 is SGHRS and CDR2 YFSETQ. Combining iRepertoire HTBI primers with Arm-PCR of CDR3 regions, the authors built TCR beta libraries. TCRdb re-analysed the multiplex PCR reads in MiXCR, keeping a single row per CDR3 protein. Of 300,000 to 400,000 distinct CDR3 sequences in the sample, 15% to 20% are singletons; the top ten hold roughly 29%. Time point reported: newly diagnosed GD, antithyroid drugs for less than 3 months. From PBMCs, RNA was extracted and then used to make the TCR library. This sample is drawn from a study of regulatory T cells in long-lasting Graves disease. Study-wide results and limits: Persistent patients had more shared public clonotypes (around 2,500) than new patients (966). Sample size, which was small, may have reduced accuracy.

These records were also assigned to another study, of T cells in Graves' hyperthyroidism and ophthalmopathy. That paper notes: Stable Graves' hyperthyroidism denoted no ophthalmopathy progression over 18 months. The HTBI primer set drove a first-round RT-PCR of the TCR CDR3.

This clonotype was obtained from a man in his forties or fifties with Graves disease. The chain couples TRBV5-1 to TRBJ2-7; the match to TRBD1 covers 7 bases. The sequenced sample was peripheral blood mononuclear cells (PBMCs), obtained at new diagnosis, from a patient treated with antithyroid drugs. The chain's CDR3 is CASSLEGARQYF. The CDR3 DNA reads as TGCGCCAGCAGCTTGGAGGGGGCAAGGCAGTACTTC.